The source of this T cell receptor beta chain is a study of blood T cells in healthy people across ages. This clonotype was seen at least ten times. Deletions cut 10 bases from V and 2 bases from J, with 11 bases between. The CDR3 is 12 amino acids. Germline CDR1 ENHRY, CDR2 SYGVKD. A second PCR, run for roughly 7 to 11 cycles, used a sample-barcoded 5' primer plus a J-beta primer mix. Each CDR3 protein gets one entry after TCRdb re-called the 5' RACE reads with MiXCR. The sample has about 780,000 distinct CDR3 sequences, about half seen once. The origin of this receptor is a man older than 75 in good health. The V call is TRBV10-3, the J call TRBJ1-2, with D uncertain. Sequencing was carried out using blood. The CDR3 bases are TGTGCCACCCATAGTGGGAACTATGGCTACACCTTC. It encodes CATHSGNYGYTF.